This record looks at one T cell receptor beta chain sequence and its context. Its target is unknown. The sample is drawn from a study of shared clonotypes between healthy human individuals. Overall study context: Donor ages ranged 18 to 49 years: a couple of women, a few men.

The study enrolled healthy HIV-negative adults without recent acute infections or vaccinations as donors. The protocol was immunoSEQ multiplex PCR, while the TCRdb copy is restricted to in-frame clones and leaves out a portion. The sample has millions of clones; over 85% are singletons. Whole-study findings and limits: Non-shared clonotypes had lower generation probabilities than clonotypes shared by all four sorted-subset donors.

Germline V gene sequence: CDR1 LGHNA, CDR2 YNFKEQ. V was cut by 2 bases and J by 3 bases, with 7 bases left in between. This CDR3 spans 13 amino acids. Sequencing was performed on naive CD4+ T cells sorted from blood. As to subset: CD45RA+ positively selected. This clonotype was sampled from a man aged 18 to 29 in good health. The genes are TRBV4-2 and TRBJ1-2; D is undetermined. The CDR3 sequence: CASSQIGDYGYTF. CDR3 DNA: TGTGCCAGCAGCCAAATCGGAGACTATGGCTACACCTTC.